Following are 12 T cell receptor beta chains from one sample sequenced in a study of shared T cell receptors in the human thymus. Assay used: immunoSEQ multiplex PCR; TCRdb lists only in-frame clones, some missing. The sample gives hundreds of thousands of clones, about 90% of which show up once; over 0.008% is in the top ten. These data also formed part of another study, on human thymus T cells.

The source material was thymocytes. The receptors come from a boy under two years old with a congenital heart defect.

The J gene is TRBJ1-6, the V gene TRBV14, with 10 bases that match TRBD1. Germline loops: CDR1 SGHDN, CDR2 FVKESK. The trim removed 1 base at V and 1 base at J, leaving 16 bases unmatched. The CDR3 has 22 residues. The CDR3 is CASSQVYWWDRGLSSYNSPLHF. In DNA, the CDR3 is TGTGCCAGCAGCCAAGTGTATTGGTGGGACAGGGGTCTCTCTTCCTATAATTCACCCCTCCACTTT.

The rearrangement uses TRBV14 and TRBJ2-3; a possible D gene is TRBD2 (5 bases). Trimming took 4 bases from V and 1 from J, leaving 12 bases between them. Germline CDR1 is SGHDN and CDR2 is FVKESK. This CDR3 has 15 residues. The CDR3 loop reads CASSRPGSGTDTQYF. The CDR3 region has the DNA TGTGCCAGCAGCCGGCCGGGGTCGGGCACAGATACGCAGTATTTT. Full variable domain (rest looked up from reference TRBV14 and TRBJ2-3): EAGVTQFPSHSVIEKGQTVTLRCDPISGHDNLYWYRRVMGKEIKFLLHFVKESKQDESGMPNNRFLAERTGGTYSTLKVQPAELEDSGVYFCASSRPGSGTDTQYFGPGTRLTVL.

The chain is built from TRBV25-1 and TRBJ2-7, with D possibly being TRBD1 (6 bases). This CDR3 is built from 16 residues. Germline V gene lookup returns CDR1 MGHDK and CDR2 SYGVNS. V shed 3 bases and J shed 2 bases, with 17 bases lying between them. The CDR3 reads CASSELLRDIPYEQYF. The CDR3 DNA is TGTGCCAGCAGTGAGCTTCTCCGGGACATACCCTACGAGCAGTACTTC.

The gene calls are TRBV28 and TRBJ1-4, with D perhaps TRBD1 (6 bases). This CDR3 is 14 amino acids long. Per the germline V gene, CDR1 is MDHEN and CDR2 is SYDVKM. V lost 3 bases and J lost 12, with 17 bases in between. The CDR3 loop is CASSLDSFPGELFF. As DNA, the CDR3 is TGTGCCAGCAGTTTGGACAGTTTCCCCGGAGAACTGTTTTTT.

The chain carries TRBV7-8 and TRBJ2-7; the D gene is possibly TRBD1 (6 bases). Germline values: CDR1 SGHVS, CDR2 FQNEAQ. This CDR3 is 15 amino acids long. The ends were cut back, 1 base at V and 3 bases at J, with 13 bases in the middle. CDR3 sequence reads: CASSLEQGYRYEQYF. The CDR3 DNA follows: TGTGCCAGCAGCTTAGAACAGGGTTATCGCTACGAGCAGTACTTC.

The chain combines TRBV11-2 with TRBJ1-1, with TRBD1 as a possible D gene (6 bases). V lost 5 bases and J 7 bases, leaving 20 bases between the germline ends. Per germline, CDR1 SGHAT and CDR2 FQNNGV. This CDR3 comprises 15 residues. Here the CDR3 reads CASSPQQGEIGEAFF. The CDR3 bases are TGTGCCAGCAGCCCACAACAGGGTGAGATAGGTGAAGCTTTCTTT. Full variable domain (rest looked up from reference TRBV11-2 and TRBJ1-1): EAGVAQSPRYKIIEKRQSVAFWCNPISGHATLYWYQQILGQGPKLLIQFQNNGVVDDSQLPKDRFSAERLKGVDSTLKIQPAKLEDSAVYLCASSPQQGEIGEAFFGQGTRLTVV.

The chain has TRBV27 and TRBJ1-1; D gene ambiguous. This CDR3 region has 18 residues. V lost 0 bases and J 0 bases, leaving 17 bases between the germline ends. Germline lookup yields CDR1 MNHEY and CDR2 SMNVEV (reference sequence). The CDR3 loop is CASSLSPLGARLNTEAFF. CDR3 in DNA: TGTGCCAGCAGTTTATCCCCTTTAGGAGCAAGATTGAACACTGAAGCTTTCTTT.

V usage is TRBV28 and J usage is TRBJ1-2; 7 bases are shared with TRBD1. This CDR3 contains 17 residues. The germline V gene encodes CDR1 MDHEN and CDR2 SYDVKM. V lost 3 bases, J lost 0 bases, and 10 bases stayed unmatched. CDR3 loop: CASSLTKGAASNYGYTF. CDR3 in DNA: TGTGCCAGCAGTTTGACGAAGGGGGCAGCGTCTAACTATGGCTACACCTTC.

This chain joins TRBV2 and TRBJ2-3; 7 bases match TRBD2. The germline V gene has CDR1 SNHLY and CDR2 FYNNEI. V shed 6 bases and J 2 bases; nucleotides not matched to a gene: 17. This CDR3 has 18 residues. The CDR3 coding sequence is TGTGCCAGCAGCGCCCCTGTCCTACTAGCGCGTATCACAGATACGCAGTATTTT. Protein: CASSAPVLLARITDTQYF.

This clone was recorded only once. CDR3 residues: CASSVAPPPDSSNEQFF. CDR3 coding DNA: TGTGCCAGCAGCGTAGCACCTCCGCCCGACTCATCCAATGAGCAGTTCTTC. The chain links TRBV9 to TRBJ2-1; D not resolved. V was clipped by 0 bases and J by 6 bases, with 19 bases between them. Per germline, CDR1 SGDLS and CDR2 YYNGEE. The CDR3 runs to 17 residues.

This clone appeared once. The chain couples TRBV28 to TRBJ1-2, with unresolved D. The V and J ends lost 2 bases and 5 bases respectively, with 21 bases between them. CDR3 length: 17 amino acids. Germline V lookup: CDR1 MDHEN, CDR2 SYDVKM. The CDR3 sequence: CASSLGIWRVVGYGYTF. As DNA, the CDR3 is TGTGCCAGCAGTTTAGGGATATGGCGGGTGGTGGGTTATGGCTACACCTTC.

This clone occurred a few times. Different DNA sequences within this sample yield the same CDR3. The chain carries TRBV10-3 and TRBJ1-2; D unresolved. The CDR3 consists of 13 residues. Trimming cost V 3 bases and J 7 bases, with 12 bases left between them. Per the germline V gene, CDR1 is ENHRY and CDR2 is SYGVKD. The CDR3 loop reads CAISEMWRGGYTF. In nucleotides, the CDR3 is TGTGCCATCAGTGAAATGTGGCGGGGTGGCTACACCTTC.